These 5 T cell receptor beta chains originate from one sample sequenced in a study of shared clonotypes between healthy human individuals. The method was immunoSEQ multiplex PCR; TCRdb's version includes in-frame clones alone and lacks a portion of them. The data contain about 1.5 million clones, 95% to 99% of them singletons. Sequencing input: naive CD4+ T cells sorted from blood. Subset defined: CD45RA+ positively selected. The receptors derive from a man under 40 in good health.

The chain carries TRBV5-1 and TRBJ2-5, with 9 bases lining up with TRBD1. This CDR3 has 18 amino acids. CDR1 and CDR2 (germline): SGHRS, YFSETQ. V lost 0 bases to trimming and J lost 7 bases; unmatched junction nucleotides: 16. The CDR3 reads CASSLAGSRQGVGVTQYF. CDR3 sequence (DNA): TGCGCCAGCAGCTTGGCAGGTTCTAGACAGGGGGTTGGTGTGACCCAGTACTTC. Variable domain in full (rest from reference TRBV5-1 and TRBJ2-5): KAGVTQTPRYLIKTRGQQVTLSCSPISGHRSVSWYQQTPGQGLQFLFEYFSETQRNKGNFPGRFSGRQFSNSRSEMNVSTLELGDSALYLCASSLAGSRQGVGVTQYFGPGTRLLVL.

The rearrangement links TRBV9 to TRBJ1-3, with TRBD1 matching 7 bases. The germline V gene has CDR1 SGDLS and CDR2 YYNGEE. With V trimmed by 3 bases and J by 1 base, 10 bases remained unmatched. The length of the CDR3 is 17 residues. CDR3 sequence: CASSGKGAEWSGNTIYF. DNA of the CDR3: TGTGCCAGCAGCGGGAAGGGGGCCGAGTGGTCTGGAAACACCATATATTTT.

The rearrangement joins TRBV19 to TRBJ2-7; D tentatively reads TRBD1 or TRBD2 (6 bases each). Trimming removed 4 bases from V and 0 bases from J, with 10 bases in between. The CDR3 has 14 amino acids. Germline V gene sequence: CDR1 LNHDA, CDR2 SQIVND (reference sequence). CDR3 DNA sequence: TGTGCCAGTAGTAGGACAGCGGGCTCCTACGAGCAGTACTTC. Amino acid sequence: CASSRTAGSYEQYF. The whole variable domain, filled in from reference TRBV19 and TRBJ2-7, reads DGGITQSPKYLFRKEGQNVTLSCEQNLNHDAMYWYRQDPGQGLRLIYYSQIVNDFQKGDIAEGYSVSREKKESFPLTVTSAQKNPTAFYLCASSRTAGSYEQYFGPGTRLTVT.

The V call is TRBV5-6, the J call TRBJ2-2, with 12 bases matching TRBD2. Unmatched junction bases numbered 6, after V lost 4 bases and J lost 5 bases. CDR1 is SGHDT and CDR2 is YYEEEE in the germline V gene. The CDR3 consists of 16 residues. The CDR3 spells CASSTLAGGRTGELFF. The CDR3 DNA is TGTGCCAGCAGCACGCTAGCGGGAGGGCGTACCGGGGAGCTGTTTTTT.

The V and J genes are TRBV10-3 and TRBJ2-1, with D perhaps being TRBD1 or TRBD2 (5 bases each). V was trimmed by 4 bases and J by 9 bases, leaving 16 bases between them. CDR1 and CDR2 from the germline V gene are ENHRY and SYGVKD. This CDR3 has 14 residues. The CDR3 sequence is CAISAGTASGEQFF. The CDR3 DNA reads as TGTGCCATCAGTGCCGGGACCGCGAGTGGTGAGCAGTTCTTC.